These 13 T cell receptor beta chains came from one sample sequenced in a study of early stage breast cancer tumors. The data were produced by immunoSEQ multiplex PCR, yet TCRdb's version contains in-frame clones alone and is incomplete. The sample holds more than 65,000 clones, around 80% seen once. Sequenced sample: blood. The receptors here all came from a person aged 35 to 50 with breast cancer.

This rearrangement joins TRBV27 to TRBJ2-1; D is perhaps TRBD2 (6 bases). The CDR3 consists of 16 residues. V lost 2 bases and J lost 0, with 11 bases in between. The V gene's germline CDR1 is MNHEY and CDR2 SMNVEV (reference sequence). The CDR3 DNA reads TGTGCCAGCAGTTTAACCGGGGGTAGCTCCTACAATGAGCAGTTCTTC. Protein sequence: CASSLTGGSSYNEQFF.

V and J are TRBV28 and TRBJ2-1, with 15 bases lining up with TRBD2. CDR1 is MDHEN, CDR2 SYDVKM, per germline. V gave up 4 bases and J gave up 8 bases; unmatched junction bases: 15. The CDR3 extends over 19 amino acids. The CDR3 reads CASSSPPRTSGRALDEQFF. The CDR3 region has the DNA TGTGCCAGCAGTTCTCCTCCACGGACTAGCGGGAGGGCCTTGGATGAGCAGTTCTTC.

V gene TRBV7-2 combines with J gene TRBJ2-6; D gene ambiguous. V was pared by 1 base and J by 3 bases, with 10 bases between. Germline CDR1 and CDR2: SGHTA and FQGNSA. The CDR3 spans 16 residues. CDR3 in amino acids: CASSLGPQIGANVLTF. Written as DNA, the CDR3 is TGTGCCAGCAGCTTAGGTCCCCAGATTGGGGCCAACGTCCTGACTTTC.

On this clone: The junction departs from germline at one end; a sequencing error may be responsible. The V call is TRBV5-4, the J call TRBJ2-7; TRBD1 matches 10 bases. CDR1 and CDR2 (germline): SGHNT, YYREEE (reference sequence). This CDR3 contains 14 residues. The CDR3 bases are TGTGCCGGCAGCGCTCCGGACAGGGGGGGTGAGCAGTACTTC. Translated: CAGSAPDRGGEQYF.

The chain couples TRBV5-4 to TRBJ1-4; unclear D gene. CDR1 SGHNT and CDR2 YYREEE come from the germline V gene (reference sequence). Trimming cost V 0 bases and J 13 bases, with 16 bases left between them. This CDR3 region has 14 residues. DNA for the CDR3: TGTGCCAGCAGCTTGGACGGTTTCGCGGAAGGACTGTTTTTT. Translating it yields CASSLDGFAEGLFF.

V and J are TRBV21-1 and TRBJ2-3; the listed D gene, TRBD2, was not tested against the DNA. TRBV21-1 is labeled a pseudogene. This CDR3 region has 16 residues. The CDR3 DNA is TGTGCCAGCAGCCCAAAGAGGACTGGGCGTCGAGATACGCAGTATTTT. Its translation is CASSPKRTGRRDTQYF.

The chain recombines TRBV5-1 with TRBJ2-6; D gene uncertain. With 0 bases removed from V and 4 bases from J, the gap between germline ends came to 11 bases. The germline gives CDR1 SGHRS, CDR2 YFSETQ. The CDR3 is made up of 16 amino acids. The chain's CDR3 is CASSLDVPPGANVLTF. Here the CDR3 DNA reads TGCGCCAGCAGCTTGGACGTGCCCCCCGGGGCCAACGTCCTGACTTTC.

The chain is built from TRBV4-1 and TRBJ2-1; perhaps TRBD1 as D (5 bases). In germline, CDR1 is MGHRA, CDR2 YSYEKL. The CDR3 sequence is 14 residues long. Trimming removed 4 bases at V and 6 bases at J, with 13 bases between. The CDR3 spells CASSLRIQGNEQFF. CDR3 nucleotides: TGCGCCAGCAGCCTCAGGATTCAGGGCAATGAGCAGTTCTTC.

J is TRBJ2-7 and V is TRBV4-2; D remains ambiguous. Trimming took off 2 bases at V and 4 bases at J, with 15 bases between the two ends. CDR3 length: 15 amino acids. Germline V CDR1 and CDR2: LGHNA, YNFKEQ. CDR3 in DNA: TGTGCCAGCAGCCAAAATAGTTATTCCGAATACGAGCAGTACTTC. Amino acids: CASSQNSYSEYEQYF.

The V and J genes are TRBV11-2 and TRBJ1-1; D is uncertain. This CDR3 is built from 14 residues. V was shortened by 4 bases and J by 4 bases, with 13 bases between the two germline ends. Germline CDR1 and CDR2: SGHAT and FQNNGV. Here the CDR3 DNA reads TGTGCCAGCAGCTCCGCGGGCCAGGCCACTGAAGCTTTCTTT. Translation: CASSSAGQATEAFF.

The sample holds one count of this clone. The chain is built from TRBV6-6 and TRBJ2-3, with D perhaps matching TRBD1 or TRBD2 (5 bases each). CDR1 is MNHNY and CDR2 is SVGAGI in the germline V gene (reference sequence). The CDR3 totals 16 residues. The ends were cut back, 6 bases at V and 4 bases at J, with 20 bases in the middle. Here the CDR3 reads CASRDRPGLAPDTQYF. The CDR3 bases are TGTGCCAGCAGAGACCGACCGGGGCTTGCTCCAGATACGCAGTATTTT.

The V call is TRBV6-5, the J call TRBJ1-3; D is unclear. Trimming cost V 2 bases and J 3 bases, with 8 bases left between them. The germline CDR1 and CDR2 sequences are MNHEY and SVGAGI. This CDR3 region has 14 residues. In DNA form, the CDR3 reads TGTGCCAGCAGTTACCGGGAATTTGGAAACACCATATATTTT. It is translated as CASSYREFGNTIYF.

The rearrangement links TRBV6-1 to TRBJ1-1; TRBD1 agrees at 11 bases. Per germline, CDR1 MNHNS and CDR2 SASEGT. This CDR3 region has 14 residues. The ends lost 8 bases at V and 5 bases at J; junction bases unmatched: 7. The CDR3 DNA reads TGTGCCAGCGAGAGGGACAGGGGGTTGACTGAAGCTTTCTTT. Translating it yields CASERDRGLTEAFF.